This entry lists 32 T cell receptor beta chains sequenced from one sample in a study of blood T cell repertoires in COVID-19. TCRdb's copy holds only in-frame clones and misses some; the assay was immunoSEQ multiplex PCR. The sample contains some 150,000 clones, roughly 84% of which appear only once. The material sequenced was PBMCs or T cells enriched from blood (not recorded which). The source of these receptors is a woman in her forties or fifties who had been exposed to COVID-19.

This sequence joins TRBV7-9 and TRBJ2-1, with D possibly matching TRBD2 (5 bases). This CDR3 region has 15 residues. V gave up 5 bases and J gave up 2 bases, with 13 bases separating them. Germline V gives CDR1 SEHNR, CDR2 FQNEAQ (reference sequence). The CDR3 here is CASSPPSGTYNEQFF. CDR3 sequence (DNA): TGTGCCAGCAGCCCCCCCTCCGGGACCTACAATGAGCAGTTCTTC.

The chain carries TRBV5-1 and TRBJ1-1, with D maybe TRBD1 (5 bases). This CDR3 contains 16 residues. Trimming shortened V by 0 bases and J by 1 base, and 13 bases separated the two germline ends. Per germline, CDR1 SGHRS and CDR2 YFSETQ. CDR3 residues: CASSLGFRAGNTEAFF. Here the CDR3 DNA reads TGCGCCAGCAGCTTGGGGTTCAGGGCTGGGAACACTGAAGCTTTCTTT.

DNA for the CDR3: TGTGCCAGCTCCGCGACAGTAGCCAAAAACATTCAGTACTTC. Translating it yields CASSATVAKNIQYF. This chain connects TRBV2 to TRBJ2-4; D may be TRBD1 (5 bases). Germline-derived CDR1 and CDR2 are SNHLY and FYNNEI. The CDR3 has 14 residues. V gave up 8 bases and J gave up 0 bases, with 11 bases separating them.

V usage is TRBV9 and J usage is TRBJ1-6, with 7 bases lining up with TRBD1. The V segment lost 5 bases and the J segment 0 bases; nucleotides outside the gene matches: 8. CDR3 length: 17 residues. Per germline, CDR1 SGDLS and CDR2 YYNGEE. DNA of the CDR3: TGTGCCAGCAGTCAGGGACAGCCTCTCTCCTATAATTCACCCCTCCACTTT. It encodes CASSQGQPLSYNSPLHF.

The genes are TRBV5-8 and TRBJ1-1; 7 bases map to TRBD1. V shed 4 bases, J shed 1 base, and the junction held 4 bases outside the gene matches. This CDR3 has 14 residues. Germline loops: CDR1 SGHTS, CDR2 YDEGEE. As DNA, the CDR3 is TGTGCCAGCAGCGTAAGGGGGCGGAACACTGAAGCTTTCTTT. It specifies CASSVRGRNTEAFF.

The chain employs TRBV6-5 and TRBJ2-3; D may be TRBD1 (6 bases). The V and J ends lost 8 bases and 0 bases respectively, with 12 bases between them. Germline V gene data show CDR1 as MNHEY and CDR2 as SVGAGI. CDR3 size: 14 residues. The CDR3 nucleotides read TGTGCCAGCCACAGGGAATTTAGCACAGATACGCAGTATTTT. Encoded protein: CASHREFSTDTQYF.

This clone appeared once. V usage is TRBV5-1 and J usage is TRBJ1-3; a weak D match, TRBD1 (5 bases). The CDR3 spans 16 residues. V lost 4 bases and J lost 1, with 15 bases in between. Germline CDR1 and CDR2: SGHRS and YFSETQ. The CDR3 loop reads CASSPLPQGSGNTIYF. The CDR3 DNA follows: TGCGCCAGCAGCCCGCTACCGCAGGGATCTGGAAACACCATATATTTT.

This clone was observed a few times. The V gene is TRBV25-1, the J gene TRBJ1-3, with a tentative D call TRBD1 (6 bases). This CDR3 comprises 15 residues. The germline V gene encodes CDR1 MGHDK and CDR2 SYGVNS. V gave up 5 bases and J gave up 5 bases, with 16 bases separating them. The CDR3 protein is CASSPLPGGRNTIYF. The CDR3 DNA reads TGTGCCAGCAGTCCCCTCCCGGGGGGCAGAAACACCATATATTTT. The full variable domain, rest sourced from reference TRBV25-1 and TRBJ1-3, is EADIYQTPRYLVIGTGKKITLECSQTMGHDKMYWYQQDPGMELHLIHYSYGVNSTEKGDLSSESTVSRIRTEHFPLTLESARPSHTSQYLCASSPLPGGRNTIYFGEGSWLTVV.

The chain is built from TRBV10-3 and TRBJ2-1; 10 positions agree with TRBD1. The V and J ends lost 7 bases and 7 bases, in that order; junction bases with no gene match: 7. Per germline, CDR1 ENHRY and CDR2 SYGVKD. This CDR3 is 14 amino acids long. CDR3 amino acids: CAIKSGTGVNEQFF. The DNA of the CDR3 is TGTGCCATCAAATCCGGGACAGGGGTAAATGAGCAGTTCTTC.

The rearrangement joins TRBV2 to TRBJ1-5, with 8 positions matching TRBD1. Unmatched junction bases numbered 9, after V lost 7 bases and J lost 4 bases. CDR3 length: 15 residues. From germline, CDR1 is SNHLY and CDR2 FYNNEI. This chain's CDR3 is CASTGSTGGNQPQHF. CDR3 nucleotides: TGTGCCAGCACGGGGTCAACAGGGGGTAATCAGCCCCAGCATTTT.

CDR3 DNA: TGTGCCAGCAGCTCTCGGACAGGGAGCGAGCAGTACTTC. This translates into CASSSRTGSEQYF. This rearrangement joins TRBV14 to TRBJ2-7; 8 bases are shared with TRBD1. Trimming removed 5 bases from V and 6 bases from J; junction bases left unmatched: 6. The CDR3 loop spans 13 amino acids. In germline, CDR1 is SGHDN, CDR2 FVKESK.

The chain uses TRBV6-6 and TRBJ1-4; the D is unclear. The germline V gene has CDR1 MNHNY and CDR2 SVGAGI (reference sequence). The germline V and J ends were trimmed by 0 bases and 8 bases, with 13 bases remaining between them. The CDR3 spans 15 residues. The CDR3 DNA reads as TGTGCCAGCAGTTACTCGACCGGGGTAAGAGAAAAACTGTTTTTT. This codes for CASSYSTGVREKLFF.

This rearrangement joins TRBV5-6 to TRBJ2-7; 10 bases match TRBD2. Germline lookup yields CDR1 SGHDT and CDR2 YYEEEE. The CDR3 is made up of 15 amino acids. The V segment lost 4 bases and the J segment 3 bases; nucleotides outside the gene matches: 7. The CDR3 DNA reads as TGTGCCAGCAGCCCACTACTAGCGGGGAACTACGAGCAGTACTTC. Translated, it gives CASSPLLAGNYEQYF.

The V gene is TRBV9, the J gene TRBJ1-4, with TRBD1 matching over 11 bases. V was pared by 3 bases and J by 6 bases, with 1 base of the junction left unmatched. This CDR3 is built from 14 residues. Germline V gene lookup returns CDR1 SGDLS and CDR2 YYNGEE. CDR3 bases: TGTGCCAGCAGCGGGACAGGGGGCCATGAAAAACTGTTTTTT. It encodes CASSGTGGHEKLFF.

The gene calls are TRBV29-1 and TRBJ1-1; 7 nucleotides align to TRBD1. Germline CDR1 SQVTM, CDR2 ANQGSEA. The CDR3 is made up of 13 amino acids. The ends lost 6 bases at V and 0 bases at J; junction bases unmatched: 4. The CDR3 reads CSVPGQMNTEAFF. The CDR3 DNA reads TGCAGCGTACCGGGACAGATGAACACTGAAGCTTTCTTT.

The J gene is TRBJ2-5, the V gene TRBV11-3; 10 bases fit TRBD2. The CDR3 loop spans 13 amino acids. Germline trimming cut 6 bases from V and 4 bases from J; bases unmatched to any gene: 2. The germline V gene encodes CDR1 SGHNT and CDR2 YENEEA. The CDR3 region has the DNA TGTGCCAGCAGGGCTAGCGGGGGAGAGACCCAGTACTTC. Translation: CASRASGGETQYF. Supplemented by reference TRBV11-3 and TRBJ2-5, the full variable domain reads EAGVVQSPRYKIIEKKQPVAFWCNPISGHNTLYWYLQNLGQGPELLIRYENEEAVDDSQLPKDRFSAERLKGVDSTLKIQPAELGDSAVYLCASRASGGETQYFGPGTRLLVL.

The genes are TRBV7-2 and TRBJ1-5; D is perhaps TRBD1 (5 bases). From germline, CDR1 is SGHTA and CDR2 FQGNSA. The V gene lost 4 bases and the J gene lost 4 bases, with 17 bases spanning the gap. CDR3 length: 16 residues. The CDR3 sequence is CASSWGGAAQNQPQHF. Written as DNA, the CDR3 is TGTGCCAGCAGCTGGGGGGGAGCCGCCCAGAATCAGCCCCAGCATTTT. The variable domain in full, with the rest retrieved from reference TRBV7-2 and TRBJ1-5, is GAGVSQSPSNKVTEKGKDVELRCDPISGHTALYWYRQSLGQGLEFLIYFQGNSAPDKSGLPSDRFSAERTGGSVSTLTIQRTQQEDSAVYLCASSWGGAAQNQPQHFGDGTRLSIL.

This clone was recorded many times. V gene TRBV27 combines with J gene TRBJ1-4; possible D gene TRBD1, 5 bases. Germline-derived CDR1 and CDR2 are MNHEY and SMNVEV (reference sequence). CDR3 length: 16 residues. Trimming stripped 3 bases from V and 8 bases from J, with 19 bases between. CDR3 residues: CASSFPRVRQSEKLFF. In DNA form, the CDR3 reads TGTGCCAGCAGTTTCCCCCGGGTCCGACAGAGCGAAAAACTGTTTTTT.

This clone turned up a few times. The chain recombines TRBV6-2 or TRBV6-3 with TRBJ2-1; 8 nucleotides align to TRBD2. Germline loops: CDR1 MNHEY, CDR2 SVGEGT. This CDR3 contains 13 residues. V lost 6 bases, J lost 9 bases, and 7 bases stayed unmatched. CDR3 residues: CASSPASGGEQFF. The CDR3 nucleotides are TGTGCCAGCAGCCCCGCCAGCGGGGGTGAGCAGTTCTTC.

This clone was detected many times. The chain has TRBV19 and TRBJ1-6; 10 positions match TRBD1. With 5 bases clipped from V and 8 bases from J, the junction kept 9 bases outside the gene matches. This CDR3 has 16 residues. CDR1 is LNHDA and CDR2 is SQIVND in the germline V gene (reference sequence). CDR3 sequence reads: CASSAPGQGKYSPLHF. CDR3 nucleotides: TGTGCCAGTAGTGCCCCGGGACAGGGGAAATATTCACCCCTCCACTTT.

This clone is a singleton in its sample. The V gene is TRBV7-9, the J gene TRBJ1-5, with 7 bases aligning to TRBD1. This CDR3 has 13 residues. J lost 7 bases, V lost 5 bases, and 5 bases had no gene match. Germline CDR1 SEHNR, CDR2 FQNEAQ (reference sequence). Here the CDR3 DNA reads TGTGCCAGCAGCCTAGACAGGGAACAGCCCCAGCATTTT. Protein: CASSLDREQPQHF.

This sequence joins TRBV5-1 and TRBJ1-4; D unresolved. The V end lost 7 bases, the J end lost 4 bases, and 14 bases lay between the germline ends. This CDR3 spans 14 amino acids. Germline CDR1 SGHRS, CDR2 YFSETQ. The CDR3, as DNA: TGCGCCAGCTCCGGGTCCGGCATTAATGAAAAACTGTTTTTT. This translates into CASSGSGINEKLFF.

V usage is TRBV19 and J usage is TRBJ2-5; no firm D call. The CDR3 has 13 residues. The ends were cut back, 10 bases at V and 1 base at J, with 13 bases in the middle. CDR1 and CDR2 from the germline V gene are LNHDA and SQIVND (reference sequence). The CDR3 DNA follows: TGTGCCACTGCCCTAGGCCCCCAAGAGACCCAGTACTTC. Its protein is CATALGPQETQYF.

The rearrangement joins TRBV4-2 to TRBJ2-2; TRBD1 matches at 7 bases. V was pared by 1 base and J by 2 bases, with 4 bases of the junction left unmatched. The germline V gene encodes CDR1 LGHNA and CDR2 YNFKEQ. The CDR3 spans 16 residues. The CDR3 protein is CASSQGDRVNTGELFF. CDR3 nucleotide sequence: TGTGCCAGCAGCCAAGGAGACAGGGTCAACACCGGGGAGCTGTTTTTT.

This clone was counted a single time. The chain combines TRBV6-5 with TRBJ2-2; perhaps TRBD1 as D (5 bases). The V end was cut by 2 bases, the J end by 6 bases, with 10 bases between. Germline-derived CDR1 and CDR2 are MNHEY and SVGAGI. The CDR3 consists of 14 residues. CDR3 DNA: TGTGCCAGCAGTTACGGGCAGGGCGCCGGGGAGCTGTTTTTT. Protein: CASSYGQGAGELFF.

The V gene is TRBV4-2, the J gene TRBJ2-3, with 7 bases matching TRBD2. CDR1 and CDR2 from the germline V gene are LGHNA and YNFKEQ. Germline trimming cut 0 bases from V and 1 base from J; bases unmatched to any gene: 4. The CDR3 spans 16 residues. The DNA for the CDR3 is TGTGCCAGCAGCCAAGATCAGGGAGGGGGCACAGATACGCAGTATTTT. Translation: CASSQDQGGGTDTQYF.

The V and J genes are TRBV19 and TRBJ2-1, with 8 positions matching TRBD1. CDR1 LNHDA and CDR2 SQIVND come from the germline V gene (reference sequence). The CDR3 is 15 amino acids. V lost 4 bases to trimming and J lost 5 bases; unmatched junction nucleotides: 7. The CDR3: CASSSGTGINNEQFF. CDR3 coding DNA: TGTGCCAGTAGTAGCGGGACAGGAATTAACAATGAGCAGTTCTTC.

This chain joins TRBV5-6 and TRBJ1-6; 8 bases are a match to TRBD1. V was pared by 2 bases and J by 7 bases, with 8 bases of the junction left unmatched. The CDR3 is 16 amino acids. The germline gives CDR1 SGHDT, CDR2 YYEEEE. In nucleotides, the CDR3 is TGTGCCAGCAGCTTTATCGCCGGACAGGGCAATTCACCCCTCCACTTT. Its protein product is CASSFIAGQGNSPLHF.

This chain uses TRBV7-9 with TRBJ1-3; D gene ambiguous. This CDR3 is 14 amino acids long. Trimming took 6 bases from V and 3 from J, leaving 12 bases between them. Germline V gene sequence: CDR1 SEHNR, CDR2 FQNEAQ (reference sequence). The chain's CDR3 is CASSLGEGGNTIYF. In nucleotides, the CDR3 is TGTGCCAGCAGTCTCGGCGAGGGTGGAAACACCATATATTTT.

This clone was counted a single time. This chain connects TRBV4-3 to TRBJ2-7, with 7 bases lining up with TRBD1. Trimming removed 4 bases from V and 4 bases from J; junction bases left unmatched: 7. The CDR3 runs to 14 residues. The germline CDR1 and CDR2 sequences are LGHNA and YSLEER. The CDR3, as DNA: TGCGCCAGCAGCCTTCTCCGGGACAGTTACGAGCAGTACTTC. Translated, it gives CASSLLRDSYEQYF.

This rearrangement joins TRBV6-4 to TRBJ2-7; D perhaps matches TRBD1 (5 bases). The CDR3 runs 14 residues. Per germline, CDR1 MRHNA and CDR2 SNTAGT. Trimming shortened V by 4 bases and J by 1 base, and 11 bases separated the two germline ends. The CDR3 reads CASSATVSSYEQYF. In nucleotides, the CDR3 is TGTGCCAGCAGTGCGACAGTTTCATCCTACGAGCAGTACTTC.

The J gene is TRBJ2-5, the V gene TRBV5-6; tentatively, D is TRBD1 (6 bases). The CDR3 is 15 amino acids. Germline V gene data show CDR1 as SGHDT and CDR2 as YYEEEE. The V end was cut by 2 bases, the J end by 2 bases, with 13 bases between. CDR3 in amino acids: CASSFSGQGQETQYF. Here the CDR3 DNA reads TGTGCCAGCAGCTTTTCGGGGCAGGGGCAAGAGACCCAGTACTTC.